The 18 T cell receptor beta chains below all came from one sample that was sequenced in a study of blood T cell repertoires in COVID-19. Repertoires were generated with immunoSEQ multiplex PCR, while TCRdb's copy carries only in-frame clones and drops some. The sample holds over 350,000 clones; around 90% are singletons and the top ten take less than 1.5%. Sequencing was carried out using PBMCs or T cells enriched from blood (not recorded which). These receptors all come from a young woman who had recovered from COVID-19.

The J gene is TRBJ2-1, the V gene TRBV4-1; 9 bases agree with TRBD2. The CDR3 runs to 15 residues. Germline CDR1 and CDR2: MGHRA and YSYEKL. V shed 3 bases, J shed 1 base, and the junction held 1 base outside the gene matches. The CDR3 sequence is CASSHSGGSYNEQFF. DNA of the CDR3: TGCGCCAGCAGCCATAGCGGGGGTTCCTACAATGAGCAGTTCTTC.

The chain combines TRBV5-5 with TRBJ2-7; 8 bases map to TRBD1. The ends lost 3 bases at V and 2 bases at J; junction bases unmatched: 7. The CDR3 runs 15 residues. Germline assignment: CDR1 SGHKS and CDR2 YYEKEE (reference sequence). This chain's CDR3 is CASSSPGGVAYEQYF. The CDR3 region has the DNA TGTGCCAGCAGCTCACCAGGGGGCGTCGCCTACGAGCAGTACTTC.

V is TRBV6-5 and J is TRBJ1-3; no reliable D call. Trimming shortened V by 3 bases and J by 0 bases, and 9 bases separated the two germline ends. The germline V gene encodes CDR1 MNHEY and CDR2 SVGAGI. The CDR3 totals 15 residues. CDR3 sequence reads: CASSYPSPSGNTIYF. The CDR3 coding sequence is TGTGCCAGCAGTTATCCGTCCCCCTCTGGAAACACCATATATTTT.

V usage is TRBV18 and J usage is TRBJ2-1; 11 positions match TRBD2. The junction had 4 bases not matched to a gene; V was cut back by 1 base and J by 8 bases. Germline V gives CDR1 KGHSH, CDR2 LQKENI. The CDR3 contains 15 residues. The CDR3 loop reads CASSPLAGGYDEQFF. The CDR3, as DNA: TGTGCCAGCTCACCACTAGCGGGGGGGTACGATGAGCAGTTCTTC. Full variable domain (remainder filled in from reference TRBV18 and TRBJ2-1): NAGVMQNPRHLVRRRGQEARLRCSPMKGHSHVYWYRQLPEEGLKFMVYLQKENIIDESGMPKERFSAEFPKEGPSILRIQQVVRGDSAAYFCASSPLAGGYDEQFFGPGTRLTVL.

The V and J genes are TRBV28 and TRBJ2-3; D is ambiguous. Trimming removed 5 bases at V and 3 bases at J, with 18 bases between. Germline-derived CDR1 and CDR2 are MDHEN and SYDVKM. This CDR3 region has 16 residues. The CDR3 loop reads CASSHPRVHGTDTQYF. For the CDR3, the DNA is TGTGCCAGCAGTCACCCCCGCGTCCACGGGACAGATACGCAGTATTTT. Full variable domain (remainder filled in from reference TRBV28 and TRBJ2-3): DVKVTQSSRYLVKRTGEKVFLECVQDMDHENMFWYRQDPGLGLRLIYFSYDVKMKEKGDIPEGYSVSREKKERFSLILESASTNQTSMYLCASSHPRVHGTDTQYFGPGTRLTVL.

The chain recombines TRBV23-1 with TRBJ1-2; 10 bases match TRBD1. TRBV23-1 is filed as an ORF, its function uncertain. V was clipped by 4 bases and J by 5 bases; unmatched bases: 7. There are 15 residues in the CDR3. The CDR3 protein is CASSPTGGRGYGYTF. CDR3 coding DNA: TGCGCCAGCAGTCCGACAGGGGGCCGCGGATATGGCTACACCTTC.

The rearrangement uses TRBV6-6 and TRBJ1-5; D not resolved. The CDR3 consists of 14 residues. Germline V gives CDR1 MNHNY, CDR2 SVGAGI (reference sequence). The V end was cut by 1 base, the J end by 9 bases, with 13 bases between. CDR3: CASSYFGVFGPQHF. For the CDR3, the DNA is TGTGCCAGCAGTTACTTCGGGGTTTTCGGGCCCCAGCATTTT.

J is TRBJ2-2 and V is TRBV7-3; 7 bases line up with TRBD2. Germline CDR1 SGHTA, CDR2 FQGTGA. The V gene end was trimmed by 5 bases and the J gene end by 0 bases; junction bases not matched to a gene: 3. CDR3 size: 15 residues. The CDR3 region is CASSLGLANTGELFF. DNA of the CDR3: TGTGCCAGCAGCCTCGGACTAGCGAACACCGGGGAGCTGTTTTTT.

The J gene is TRBJ1-2, the V gene TRBV7-2; D is possibly TRBD1 (6 bases). Trimming took off 3 bases at V and 8 bases at J, with 10 bases between the two ends. Germline CDR1 is SGHTA and CDR2 is FQGNSA. This CDR3 is built from 12 residues. The CDR3 region has the DNA TGTGCCAGCAGCTTCGGGGGGGGCGGCTACACCTTC. Its protein is CASSFGGGGYTF.

This chain uses TRBV4-3 with TRBJ2-1; D is unclear. The CDR3 has 14 amino acids. V was trimmed by 1 base and J by 3 bases, leaving 7 bases between them. CDR1 LGHNA and CDR2 YSLEER come from the germline V gene. The CDR3 nucleotides are TGCGCCAGCAGCCAAGCCCCTAACTACAATGAGCAGTTCTTC. Translation gives CASSQAPNYNEQFF.

The CDR3, as DNA: TGTGCCAGCAGCTTGGGACAGACCTACCAAGAGACCCAGTACTTC. Its translation: CASSLGQTYQETQYF. The gene calls are TRBV5-6 and TRBJ2-5; possibly TRBD1 for D (5 bases). The V end lost 0 bases, the J end lost 0 bases, and 9 bases lay between the germline ends. The CDR3 length is 15 residues. Germline CDR1 reads SGHDT; CDR2 reads YYEEEE.

The V gene is TRBV2, the J gene TRBJ2-7, with D possibly TRBD1 on 6 matching bases. The V gene lost 5 bases and the J gene lost 6 bases, with 17 bases spanning the gap. The CDR3 runs 14 residues. Germline V gene data show CDR1 as SNHLY and CDR2 as FYNNEI. CDR3 region: CASSPDRGPSEQYF. CDR3 DNA sequence: TGTGCCAGCAGTCCGGACAGAGGGCCTTCCGAGCAGTACTTC.

The rearrangement joins TRBV5-6 to TRBJ1-2; perhaps TRBD1 as D (6 bases). Germline V gene sequence: CDR1 SGHDT, CDR2 YYEEEE. The CDR3 is 14 residues long. Trimming pared 0 bases from V and 6 bases from J, leaving 12 bases between. CDR3 amino acids: CASSLAGAGDGYTF. CDR3 DNA: TGTGCCAGCAGCTTGGCCGGGGCAGGGGATGGCTACACCTTC.

The rearrangement uses TRBV4-1 and TRBJ2-1; 10 bases are shared with TRBD2. V shed 3 bases and J 8 bases; nucleotides not matched to a gene: 13. In germline, CDR1 is MGHRA, CDR2 YSYEKL. The CDR3 extends over 17 amino acids. CDR3 sequence (DNA): TGCGCCAGCAGCCATTACCTACAGCGGGGGGGCCAGGATGAGCAGTTCTTC. Amino acids: CASSHYLQRGGQDEQFF.

Concerning this clone: This CDR3 is also generated by other DNA sequences in the sample. The V call is TRBV4-3, the J call TRBJ1-5; D is undetermined. This CDR3 spans 15 amino acids. V shed 0 bases and J shed 0 bases, with 6 bases lying between them. Germline-derived CDR1 and CDR2 are LGHNA and YSLEER. For the CDR3, the DNA is TGCGCCAGCAGCCAAGATCGGTATAGCAATCAGCCCCAGCATTTT. Protein: CASSQDRYSNQPQHF.

This rearrangement joins TRBV6-5 to TRBJ1-3; 7 bases fit TRBD1. The V gene end was trimmed by 0 bases and the J gene end by 0 bases; junction bases not matched to a gene: 2. Germline values: CDR1 MNHEY, CDR2 SVGAGI. This CDR3 is built from 16 residues. CDR3 DNA sequence: TGTGCCAGCAGTTACTCAGGACAGGTCTCTGGAAACACCATATATTTT. It specifies CASSYSGQVSGNTIYF.

CDR3: CASSLPRVGDTEAFF. The CDR3 nucleotides read TGCGCCAGCAGCTTGCCCAGGGTAGGGGACACTGAAGCTTTCTTT. The chain employs TRBV5-1 and TRBJ1-1, with D perhaps TRBD1 (5 bases). The CDR3 length is 15 residues. The V end was cut by 1 base, the J end by 3 bases, with 13 bases between. CDR1 is SGHRS, CDR2 YFSETQ, per germline.

In nucleotides, the CDR3 is TGTGCCAGCAGCTGGCTAGCGGGGGGGCAAAACAATGAGCAGTTCTTC. It specifies CASSWLAGGQNNEQFF. This rearrangement joins TRBV5-5 to TRBJ2-1; 12 bases fit TRBD2. J lost 5 bases, V lost 3 bases, and 6 bases had no gene match. CDR1 SGHKS and CDR2 YYEKEE come from the germline V gene (reference sequence). The CDR3 runs 16 residues.